The clone carrying this TCR beta chain occurred a few times. As yet, its antigen is unknown. Some clones are missing from TCRdb's copy, which holds only in-frame ones; the method was immunoSEQ multiplex PCR. The table has approximately 400,000 clones, approximately 85% seen once; the top ten hold 3% to 4%. The data are from a study of Ad26.COV2.S vaccination and SARS-CoV-2 variants. Notes on the study in general: Measurement of non-spike TCR breadth gave similar results in vaccine and placebo recipients. Estimates derived from TCR breadth and depth analyses may have underestimated total T cell responses.

Treatment: roughly 19 received Ad26.COV2.S at low or high dose, single or two shots; several received placebo; per-sample allocation not given. Sample collection was performed on day 63 after the first vaccine or placebo injection. An adult aged 18-55 years in Boston served as the donor. Trimming took 7 bases from V and 3 from J; bases not matched to a gene: 5. Germline CDR1 and CDR2: MNHEY and SMNVEV (reference sequence). This CDR3 contains 15 residues. This receptor was obtained from a person between 18 and 59 years old who received the Ad26.COV2.S COVID-19 vaccine or a placebo. Material: peripheral blood, obtained in a trial of Ad26.COV2.S vaccine versus placebo. The gene calls are TRBV27 and TRBJ2-1, with 11 bases aligning to TRBD2. CDR3 sequence: CASTPLAGDYNEQFF. The CDR3, as DNA: TGTGCCAGCACCCCACTAGCGGGGGACTACAATGAGCAGTTCTTC.